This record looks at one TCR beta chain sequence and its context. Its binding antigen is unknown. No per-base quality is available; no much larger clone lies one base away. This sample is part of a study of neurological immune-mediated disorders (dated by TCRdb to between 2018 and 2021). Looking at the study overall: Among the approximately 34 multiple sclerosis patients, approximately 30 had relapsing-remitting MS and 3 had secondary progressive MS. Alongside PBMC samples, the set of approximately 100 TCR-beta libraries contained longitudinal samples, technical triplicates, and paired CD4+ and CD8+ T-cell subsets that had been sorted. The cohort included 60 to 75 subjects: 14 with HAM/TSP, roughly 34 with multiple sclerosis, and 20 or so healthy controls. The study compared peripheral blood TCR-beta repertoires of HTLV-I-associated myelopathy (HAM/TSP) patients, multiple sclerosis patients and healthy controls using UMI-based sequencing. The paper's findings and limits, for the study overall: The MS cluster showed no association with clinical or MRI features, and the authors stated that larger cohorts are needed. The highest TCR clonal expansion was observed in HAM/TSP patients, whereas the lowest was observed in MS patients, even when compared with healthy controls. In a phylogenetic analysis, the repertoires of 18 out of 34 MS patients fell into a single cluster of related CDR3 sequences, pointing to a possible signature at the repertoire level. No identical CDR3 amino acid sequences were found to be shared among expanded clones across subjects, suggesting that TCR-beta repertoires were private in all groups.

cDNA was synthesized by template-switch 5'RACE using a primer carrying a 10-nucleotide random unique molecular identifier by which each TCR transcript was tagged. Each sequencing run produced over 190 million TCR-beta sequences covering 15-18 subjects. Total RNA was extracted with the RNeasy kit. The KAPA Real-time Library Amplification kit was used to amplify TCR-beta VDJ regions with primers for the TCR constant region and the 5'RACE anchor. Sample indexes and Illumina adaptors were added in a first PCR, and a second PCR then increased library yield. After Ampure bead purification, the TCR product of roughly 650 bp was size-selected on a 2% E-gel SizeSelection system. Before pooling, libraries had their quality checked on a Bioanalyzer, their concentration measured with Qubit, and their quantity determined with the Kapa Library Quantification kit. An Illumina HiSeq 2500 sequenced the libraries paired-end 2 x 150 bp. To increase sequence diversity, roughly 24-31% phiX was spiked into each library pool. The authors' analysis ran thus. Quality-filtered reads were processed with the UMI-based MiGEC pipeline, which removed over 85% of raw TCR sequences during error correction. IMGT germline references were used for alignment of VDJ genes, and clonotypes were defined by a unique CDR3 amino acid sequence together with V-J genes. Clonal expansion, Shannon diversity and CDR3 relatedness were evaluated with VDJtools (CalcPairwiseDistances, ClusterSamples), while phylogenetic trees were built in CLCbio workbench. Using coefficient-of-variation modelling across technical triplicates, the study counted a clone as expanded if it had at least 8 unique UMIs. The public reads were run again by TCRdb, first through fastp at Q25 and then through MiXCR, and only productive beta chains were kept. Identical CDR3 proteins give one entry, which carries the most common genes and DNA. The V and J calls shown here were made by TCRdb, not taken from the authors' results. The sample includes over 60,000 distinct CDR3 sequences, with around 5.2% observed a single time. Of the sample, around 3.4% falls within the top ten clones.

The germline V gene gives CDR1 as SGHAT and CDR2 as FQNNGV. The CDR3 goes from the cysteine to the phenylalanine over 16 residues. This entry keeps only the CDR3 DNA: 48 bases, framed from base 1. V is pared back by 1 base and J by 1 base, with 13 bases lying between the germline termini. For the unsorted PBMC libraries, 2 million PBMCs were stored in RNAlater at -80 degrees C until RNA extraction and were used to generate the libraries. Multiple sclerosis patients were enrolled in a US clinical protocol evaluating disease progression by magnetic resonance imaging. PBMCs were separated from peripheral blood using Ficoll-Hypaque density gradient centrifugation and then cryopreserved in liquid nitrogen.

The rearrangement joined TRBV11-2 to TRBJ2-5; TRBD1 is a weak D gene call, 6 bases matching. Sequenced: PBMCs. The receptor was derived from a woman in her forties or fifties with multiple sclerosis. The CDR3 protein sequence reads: CASSLGIQGPQETQYF. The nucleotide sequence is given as TGTGCCAGCAGCTTAGGGATACAGGGACCCCAAGAGACCCAGTACTTC.